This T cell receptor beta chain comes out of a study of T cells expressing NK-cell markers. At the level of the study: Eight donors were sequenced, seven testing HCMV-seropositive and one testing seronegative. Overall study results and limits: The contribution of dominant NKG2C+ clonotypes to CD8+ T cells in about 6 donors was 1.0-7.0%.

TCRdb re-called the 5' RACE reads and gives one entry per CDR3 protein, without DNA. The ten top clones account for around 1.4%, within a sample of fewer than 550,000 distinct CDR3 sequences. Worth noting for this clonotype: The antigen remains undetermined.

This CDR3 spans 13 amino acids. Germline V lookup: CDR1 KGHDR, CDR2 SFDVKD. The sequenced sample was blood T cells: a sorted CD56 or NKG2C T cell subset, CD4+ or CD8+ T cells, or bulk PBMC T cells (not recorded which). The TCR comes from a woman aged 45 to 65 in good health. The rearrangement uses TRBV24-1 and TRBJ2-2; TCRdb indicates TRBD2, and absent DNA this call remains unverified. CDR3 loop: CATPREDTGELFF.